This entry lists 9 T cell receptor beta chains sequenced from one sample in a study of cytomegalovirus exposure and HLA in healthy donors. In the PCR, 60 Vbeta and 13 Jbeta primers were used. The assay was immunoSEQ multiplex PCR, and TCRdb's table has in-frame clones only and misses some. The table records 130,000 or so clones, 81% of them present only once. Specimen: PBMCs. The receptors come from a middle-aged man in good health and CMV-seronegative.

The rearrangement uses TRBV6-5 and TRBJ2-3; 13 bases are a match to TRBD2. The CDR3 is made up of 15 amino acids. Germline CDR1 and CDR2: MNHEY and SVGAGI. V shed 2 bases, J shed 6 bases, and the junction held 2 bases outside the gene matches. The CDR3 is CASSYGLAGADTQYF. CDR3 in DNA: TGTGCCAGCAGTTACGGACTAGCGGGAGCCGATACGCAGTATTTT.

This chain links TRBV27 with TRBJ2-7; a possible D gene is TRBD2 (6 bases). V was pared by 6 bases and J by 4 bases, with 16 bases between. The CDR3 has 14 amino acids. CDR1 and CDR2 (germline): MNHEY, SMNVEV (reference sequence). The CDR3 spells CASSLLGGVYEQYF. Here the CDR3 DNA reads TGTGCCAGCAGCTTGTTGGGAGGAGTTTACGAGCAGTACTTC.

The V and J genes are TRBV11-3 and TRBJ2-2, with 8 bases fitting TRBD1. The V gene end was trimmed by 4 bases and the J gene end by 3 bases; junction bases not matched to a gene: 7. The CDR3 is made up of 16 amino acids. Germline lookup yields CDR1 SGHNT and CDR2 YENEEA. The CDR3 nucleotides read TGTGCCAGCAGCTACGGACAGGGCCGAGACACCGGGGAGCTGTTTTTT. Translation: CASSYGQGRDTGELFF. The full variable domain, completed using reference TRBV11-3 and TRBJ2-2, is EAGVVQSPRYKIIEKKQPVAFWCNPISGHNTLYWYLQNLGQGPELLIRYENEEAVDDSQLPKDRFSAERLKGVDSTLKIQPAELGDSAVYLCASSYGQGRDTGELFFGEGSRLTVL.

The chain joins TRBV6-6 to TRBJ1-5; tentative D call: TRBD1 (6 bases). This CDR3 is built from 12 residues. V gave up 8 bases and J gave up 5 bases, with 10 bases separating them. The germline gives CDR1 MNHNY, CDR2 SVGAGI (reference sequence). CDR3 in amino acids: CASRTADQPQHF. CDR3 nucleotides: TGTGCCAGCCGGACAGCCGATCAGCCCCAGCATTTT.

CDR3 sequence reads: CASSMGDRGDQPQHF. The CDR3 DNA is TGTGCCAGTAGTATGGGAGACAGGGGGGATCAGCCCCAGCATTTT. The V and J genes are TRBV19 and TRBJ1-5; 9 bases line up with TRBD1. The V gene end was trimmed by 3 bases and the J gene end by 5 bases; junction bases not matched to a gene: 5. The germline V gene has CDR1 LNHDA and CDR2 SQIVND (reference sequence). The CDR3 is 15 amino acids.

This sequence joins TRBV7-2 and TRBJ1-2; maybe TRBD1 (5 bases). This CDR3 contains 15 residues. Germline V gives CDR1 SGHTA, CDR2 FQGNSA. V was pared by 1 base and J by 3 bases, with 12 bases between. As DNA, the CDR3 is TGTGCCAGCAGCTTAGTAGGGGTTAGGGACTATGGCTACACCTTC. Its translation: CASSLVGVRDYGYTF.

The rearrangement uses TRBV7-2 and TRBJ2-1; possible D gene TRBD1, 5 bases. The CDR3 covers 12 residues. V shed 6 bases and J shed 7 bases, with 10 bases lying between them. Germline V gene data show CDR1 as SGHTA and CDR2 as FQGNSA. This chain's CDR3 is CASRTTVNEQFF. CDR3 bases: TGTGCCAGCAGAACGACAGTGAATGAGCAGTTCTTC.

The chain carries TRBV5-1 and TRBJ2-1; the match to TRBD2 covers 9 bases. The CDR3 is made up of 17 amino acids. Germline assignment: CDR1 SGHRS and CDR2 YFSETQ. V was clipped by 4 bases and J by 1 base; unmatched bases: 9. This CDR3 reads CASSPELAGVSYNEQFF. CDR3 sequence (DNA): TGCGCCAGCAGCCCGGAGTTAGCGGGAGTGTCCTACAATGAGCAGTTCTTC.

The CDR3 DNA reads TGTGCCAGCATCAGGGACAGTTCTACGGAGCAGTACTTC. Protein product: CASIRDSSTEQYF. The chain has TRBV6-6 and TRBJ2-7; TRBD1 aligns across 7 bases. The CDR3 totals 13 residues. V lost 7 bases to trimming and J lost 7 bases; unmatched junction nucleotides: 10. From germline, CDR1 is MNHNY and CDR2 SVGAGI (reference sequence).